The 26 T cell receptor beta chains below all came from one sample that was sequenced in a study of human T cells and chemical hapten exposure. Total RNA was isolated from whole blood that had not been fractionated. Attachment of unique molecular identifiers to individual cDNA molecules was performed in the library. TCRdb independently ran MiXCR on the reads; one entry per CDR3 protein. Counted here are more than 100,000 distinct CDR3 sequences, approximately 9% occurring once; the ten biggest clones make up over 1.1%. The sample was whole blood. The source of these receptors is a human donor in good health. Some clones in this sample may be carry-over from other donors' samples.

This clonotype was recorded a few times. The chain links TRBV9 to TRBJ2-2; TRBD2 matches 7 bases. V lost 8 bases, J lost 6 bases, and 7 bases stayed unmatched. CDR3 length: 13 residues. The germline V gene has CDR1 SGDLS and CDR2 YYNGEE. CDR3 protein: CASGREYAGELFF. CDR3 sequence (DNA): TGTGCCAGTGGGAGGGAATACGCCGGGGAGCTGTTTTTT. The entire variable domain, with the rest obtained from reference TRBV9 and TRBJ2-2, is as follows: DSGVTQTPKHLITATGQRVTLRCSPRSGDLSVYWYQQSLDQGLQFLIQYYNGEERAKGNILERFSAQQFPDLHSELNLSSLELGDSALYFCASGREYAGELFFGEGSRLTVL.

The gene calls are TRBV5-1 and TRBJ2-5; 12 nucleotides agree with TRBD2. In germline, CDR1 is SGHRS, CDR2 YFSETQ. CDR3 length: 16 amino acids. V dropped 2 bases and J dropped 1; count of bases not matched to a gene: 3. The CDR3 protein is CASSFGLAGPQETQYF. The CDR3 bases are TGCGCCAGCAGCTTTGGACTAGCGGGGCCCCAAGAGACCCAGTACTTC. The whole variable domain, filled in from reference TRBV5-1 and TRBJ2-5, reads KAGVTQTPRYLIKTRGQQVTLSCSPISGHRSVSWYQQTPGQGLQFLFEYFSETQRNKGNFPGRFSGRQFSNSRSEMNVSTLELGDSALYLCASSFGLAGPQETQYFGPGTRLLVL.

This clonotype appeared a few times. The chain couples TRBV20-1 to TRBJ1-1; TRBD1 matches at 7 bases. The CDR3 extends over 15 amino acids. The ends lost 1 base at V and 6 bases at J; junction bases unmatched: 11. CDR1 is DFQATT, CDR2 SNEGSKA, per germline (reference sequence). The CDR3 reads CSARARRAGGAEAFF. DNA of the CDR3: TGCAGTGCTAGAGCGAGAAGGGCAGGGGGGGCTGAAGCTTTCTTT.

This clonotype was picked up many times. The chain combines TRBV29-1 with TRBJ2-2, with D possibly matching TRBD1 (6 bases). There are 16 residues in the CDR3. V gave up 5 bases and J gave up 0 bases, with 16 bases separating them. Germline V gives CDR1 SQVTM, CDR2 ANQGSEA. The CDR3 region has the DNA TGCAGCGTTCTTCCCCAGGGGACCGCGAACACCGGGGAGCTGTTTTTT. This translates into CSVLPQGTANTGELFF.

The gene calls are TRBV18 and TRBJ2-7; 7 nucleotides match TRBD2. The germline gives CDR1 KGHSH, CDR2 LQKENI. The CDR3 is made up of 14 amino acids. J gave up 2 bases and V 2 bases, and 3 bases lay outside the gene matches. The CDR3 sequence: CASSPGRAAYEQYF. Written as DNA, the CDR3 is TGTGCCAGCTCACCAGGGAGGGCCGCCTACGAGCAGTACTTC.

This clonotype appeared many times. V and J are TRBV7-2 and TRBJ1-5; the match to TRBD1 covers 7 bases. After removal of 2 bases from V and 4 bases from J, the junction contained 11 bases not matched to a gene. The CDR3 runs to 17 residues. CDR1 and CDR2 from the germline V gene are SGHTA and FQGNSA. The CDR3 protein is CASSLRTGASANQPQHF. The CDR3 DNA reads TGTGCCAGCAGCTTACGTACAGGGGCCTCGGCAAATCAGCCCCAGCATTTT.

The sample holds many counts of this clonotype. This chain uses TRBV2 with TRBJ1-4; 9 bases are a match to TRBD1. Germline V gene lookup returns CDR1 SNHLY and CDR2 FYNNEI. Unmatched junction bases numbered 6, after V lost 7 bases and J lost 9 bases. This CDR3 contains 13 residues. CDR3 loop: CASTGTGTQKLFF. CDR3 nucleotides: TGTGCCAGCACCGGGACAGGGACCCAAAAACTGTTTTTT.

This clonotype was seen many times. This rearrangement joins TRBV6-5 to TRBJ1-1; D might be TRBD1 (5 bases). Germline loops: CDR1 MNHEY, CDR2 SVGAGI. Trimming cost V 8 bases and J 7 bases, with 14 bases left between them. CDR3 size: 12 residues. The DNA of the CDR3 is TGTGCCAGCGTGAACCCCGGGGGTGAAGCTTTCTTT. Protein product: CASVNPGGEAFF.

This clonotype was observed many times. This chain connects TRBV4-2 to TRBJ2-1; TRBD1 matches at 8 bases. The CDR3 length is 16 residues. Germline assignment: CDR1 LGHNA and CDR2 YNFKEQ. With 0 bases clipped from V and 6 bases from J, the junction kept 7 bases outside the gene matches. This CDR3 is CASSQDIEQGGNEQFF. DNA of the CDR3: TGTGCCAGCAGCCAAGATATCGAACAGGGGGGCAATGAGCAGTTCTTC.

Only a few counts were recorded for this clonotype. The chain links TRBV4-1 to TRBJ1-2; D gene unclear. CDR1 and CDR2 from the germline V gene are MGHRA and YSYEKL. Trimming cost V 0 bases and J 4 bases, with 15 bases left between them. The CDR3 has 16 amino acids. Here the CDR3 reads CASSQEGGIGSYGYTF. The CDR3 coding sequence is TGCGCCAGCAGCCAAGAAGGCGGGATCGGATCCTATGGCTACACCTTC.

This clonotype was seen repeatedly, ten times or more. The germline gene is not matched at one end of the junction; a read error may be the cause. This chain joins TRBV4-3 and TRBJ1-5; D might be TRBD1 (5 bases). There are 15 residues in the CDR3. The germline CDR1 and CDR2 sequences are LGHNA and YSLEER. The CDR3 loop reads CASRQGVDSAQPQHF. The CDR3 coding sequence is TGCGCCAGCAGGCAAGGGGTCGATAGTGCTCAGCCCCAGCATTTT.

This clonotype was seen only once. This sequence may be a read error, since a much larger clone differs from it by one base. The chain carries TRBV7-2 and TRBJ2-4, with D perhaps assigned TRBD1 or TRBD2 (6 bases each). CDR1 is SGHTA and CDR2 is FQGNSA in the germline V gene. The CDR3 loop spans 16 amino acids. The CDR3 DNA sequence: TGTGCCAGAAGCTTAGGGGGACTCCTAGCCAAAAACATTCAGTACTTC. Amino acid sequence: CARSLGGLLAKNIQYF. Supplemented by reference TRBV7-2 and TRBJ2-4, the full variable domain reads GAGVSQSPSNKVTEKGKDVELRCDPISGHTALYWYRQSLGQGLEFLIYFQGNSAPDKSGLPSDRFSAERTGGSVSTLTIQRTQQEDSAVYLCARSLGGLLAKNIQYFGAGTRLSVL.

CDR3 protein: CSAVENYGYTF. DNA of the CDR3: TGCAGTGCTGTGGAGAACTATGGCTACACCTTC. The chain uses TRBV20-1 and TRBJ1-2; D is undetermined. Germline CDR1 is DFQATT and CDR2 is SNEGSKA (reference sequence). This CDR3 is 11 amino acids long. Trimming removed 5 bases at V and 2 bases at J, with 6 bases between.

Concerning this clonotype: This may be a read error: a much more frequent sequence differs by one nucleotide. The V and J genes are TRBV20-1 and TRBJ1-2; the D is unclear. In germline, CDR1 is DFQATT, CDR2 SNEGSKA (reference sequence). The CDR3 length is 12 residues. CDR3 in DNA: TGCAGTGTTAGAGGAGATCCTTATGGCTACACCTTC. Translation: CSVRGDPYGYTF.

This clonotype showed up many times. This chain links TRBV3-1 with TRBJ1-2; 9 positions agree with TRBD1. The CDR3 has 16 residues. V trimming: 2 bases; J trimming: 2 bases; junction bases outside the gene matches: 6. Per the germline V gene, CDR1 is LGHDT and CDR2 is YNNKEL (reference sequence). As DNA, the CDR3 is TGTGCCAGCAGCCAAACCGGGACAGGGCGGAACTATGGCTACACCTTC. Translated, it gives CASSQTGTGRNYGYTF.

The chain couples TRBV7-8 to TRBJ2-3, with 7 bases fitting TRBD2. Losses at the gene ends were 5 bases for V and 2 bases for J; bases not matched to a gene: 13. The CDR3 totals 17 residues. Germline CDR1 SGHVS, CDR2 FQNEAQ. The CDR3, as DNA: TGTGCCAGCAGCCAATCAGGCGGGAGTGCCCCCACAGATACGCAGTATTTT. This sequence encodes CASSQSGGSAPTDTQYF.

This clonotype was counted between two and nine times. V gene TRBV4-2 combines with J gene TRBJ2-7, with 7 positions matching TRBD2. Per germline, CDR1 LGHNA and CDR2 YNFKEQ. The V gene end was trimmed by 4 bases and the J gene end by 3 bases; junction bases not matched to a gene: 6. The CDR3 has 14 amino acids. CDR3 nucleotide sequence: TGTGCCAGCAGCCCTCAGCTAGCGGACTACGAGCAGTACTTC. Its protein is CASSPQLADYEQYF.

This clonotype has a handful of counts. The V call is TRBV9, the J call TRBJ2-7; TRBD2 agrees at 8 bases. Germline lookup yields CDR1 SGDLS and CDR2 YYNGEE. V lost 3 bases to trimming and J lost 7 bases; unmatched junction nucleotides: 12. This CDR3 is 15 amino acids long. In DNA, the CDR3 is TGTGCCAGCAGCGCGGGGGGAGCGGGGGCTGGTGAGCAGTACTTC. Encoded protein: CASSAGGAGAGEQYF.

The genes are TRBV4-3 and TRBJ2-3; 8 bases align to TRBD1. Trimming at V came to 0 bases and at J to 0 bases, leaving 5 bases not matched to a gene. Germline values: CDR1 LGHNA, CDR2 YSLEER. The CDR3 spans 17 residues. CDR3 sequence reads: CASSQDAGGRSTDTQYF. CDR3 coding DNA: TGCGCCAGCAGCCAAGACGCAGGGGGCCGTAGCACAGATACGCAGTATTTT.

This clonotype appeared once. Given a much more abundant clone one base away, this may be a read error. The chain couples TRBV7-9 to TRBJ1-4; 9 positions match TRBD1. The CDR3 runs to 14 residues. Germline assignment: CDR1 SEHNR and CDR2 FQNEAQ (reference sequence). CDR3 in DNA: TGTGACAGCACGATGGACAGGGGTAATGAAAAACTGTTTTTT. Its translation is CDSTMDRGNEKLFF.

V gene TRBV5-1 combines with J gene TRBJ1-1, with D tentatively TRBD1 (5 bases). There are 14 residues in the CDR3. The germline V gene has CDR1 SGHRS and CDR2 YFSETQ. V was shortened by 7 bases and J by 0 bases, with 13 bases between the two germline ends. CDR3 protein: CASGPGTMNTEAFF. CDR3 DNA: TGCGCCAGCGGACCCGGGACGATGAACACTGAAGCTTTCTTT.

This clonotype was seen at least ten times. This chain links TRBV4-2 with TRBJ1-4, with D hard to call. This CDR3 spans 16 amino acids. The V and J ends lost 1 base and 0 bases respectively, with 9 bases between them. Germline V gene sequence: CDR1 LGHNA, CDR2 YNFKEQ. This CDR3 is CASSQAPKATNEKLFF. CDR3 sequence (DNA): TGTGCCAGCAGCCAAGCTCCCAAAGCAACTAATGAAAAACTGTTTTTT.

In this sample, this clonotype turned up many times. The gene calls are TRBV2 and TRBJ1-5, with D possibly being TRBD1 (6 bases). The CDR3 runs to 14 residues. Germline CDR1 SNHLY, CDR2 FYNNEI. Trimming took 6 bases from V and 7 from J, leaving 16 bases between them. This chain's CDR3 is CASREQGIVQPQHF. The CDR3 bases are TGTGCCAGCAGGGAACAGGGTATCGTCCAGCCCCAGCATTTT.

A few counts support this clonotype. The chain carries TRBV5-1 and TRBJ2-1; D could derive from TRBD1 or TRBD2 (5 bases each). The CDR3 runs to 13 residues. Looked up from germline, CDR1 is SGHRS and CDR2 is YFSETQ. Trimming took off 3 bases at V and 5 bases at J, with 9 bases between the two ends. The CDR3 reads CASSYRGDNEQFF. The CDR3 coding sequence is TGCGCCAGCAGCTATCGGGGCGACAATGAGCAGTTCTTC.

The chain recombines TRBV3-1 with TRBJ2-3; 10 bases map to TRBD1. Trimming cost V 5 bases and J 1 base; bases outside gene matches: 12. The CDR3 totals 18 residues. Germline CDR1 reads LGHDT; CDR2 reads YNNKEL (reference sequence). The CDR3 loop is CASSKIPTGGRRTDTQYF. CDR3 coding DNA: TGTGCCAGCAGCAAAATCCCGACAGGGGGCCGGCGCACAGATACGCAGTATTTT.

The CDR3 protein is CASSQRDRGTDTQYF. CDR3 nucleotides: TGCGCCAGCAGCCAAAGGGACAGGGGCACAGATACGCAGTATTTT. This chain joins TRBV4-1 and TRBJ2-3; 9 bases align to TRBD1. The germline CDR1 and CDR2 sequences are MGHRA and YSYEKL. The CDR3 consists of 15 residues. V lost 2 bases and J lost 1; bases outside the gene matches: 1.